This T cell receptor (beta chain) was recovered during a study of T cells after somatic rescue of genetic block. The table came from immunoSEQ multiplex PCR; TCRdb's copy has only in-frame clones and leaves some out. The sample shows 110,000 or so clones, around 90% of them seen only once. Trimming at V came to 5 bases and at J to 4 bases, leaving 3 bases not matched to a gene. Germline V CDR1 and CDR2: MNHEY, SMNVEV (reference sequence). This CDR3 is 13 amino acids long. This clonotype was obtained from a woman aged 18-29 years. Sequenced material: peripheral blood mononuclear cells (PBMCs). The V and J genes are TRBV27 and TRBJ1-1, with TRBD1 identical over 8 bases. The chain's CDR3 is CASSATGVTEAFF. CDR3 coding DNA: TGTGCCAGCAGTGCGACAGGGGTCACTGAAGCTTTCTTT.